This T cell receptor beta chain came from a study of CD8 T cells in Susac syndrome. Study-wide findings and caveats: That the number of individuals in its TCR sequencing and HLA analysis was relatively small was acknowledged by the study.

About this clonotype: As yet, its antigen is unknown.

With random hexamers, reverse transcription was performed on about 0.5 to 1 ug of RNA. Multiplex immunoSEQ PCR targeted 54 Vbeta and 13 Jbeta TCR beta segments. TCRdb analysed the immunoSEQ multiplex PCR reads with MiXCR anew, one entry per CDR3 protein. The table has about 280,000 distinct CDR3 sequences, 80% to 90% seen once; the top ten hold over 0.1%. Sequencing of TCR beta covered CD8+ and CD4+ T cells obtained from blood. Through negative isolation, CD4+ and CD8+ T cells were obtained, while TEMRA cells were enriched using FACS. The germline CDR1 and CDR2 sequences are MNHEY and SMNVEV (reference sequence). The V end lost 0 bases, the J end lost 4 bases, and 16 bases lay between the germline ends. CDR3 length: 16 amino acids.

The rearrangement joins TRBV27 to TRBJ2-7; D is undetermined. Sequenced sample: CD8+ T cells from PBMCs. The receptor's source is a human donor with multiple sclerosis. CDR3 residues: CASSLSGPALGYEQYF. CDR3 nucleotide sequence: TGTGCCAGCAGTTTATCAGGGCCAGCGCTTGGATACGAGCAGTACTTC.